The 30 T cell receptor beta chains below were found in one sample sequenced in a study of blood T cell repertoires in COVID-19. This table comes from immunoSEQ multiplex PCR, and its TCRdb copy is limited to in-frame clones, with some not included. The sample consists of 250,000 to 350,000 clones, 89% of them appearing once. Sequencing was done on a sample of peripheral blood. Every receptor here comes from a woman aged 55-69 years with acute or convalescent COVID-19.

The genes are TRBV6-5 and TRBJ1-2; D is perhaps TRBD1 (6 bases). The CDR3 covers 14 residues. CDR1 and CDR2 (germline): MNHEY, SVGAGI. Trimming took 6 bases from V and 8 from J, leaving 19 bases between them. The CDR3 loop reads CASRTGPPVSGYTF. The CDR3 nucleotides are TGTGCCAGCAGGACAGGCCCCCCGGTGAGCGGCTACACCTTC.

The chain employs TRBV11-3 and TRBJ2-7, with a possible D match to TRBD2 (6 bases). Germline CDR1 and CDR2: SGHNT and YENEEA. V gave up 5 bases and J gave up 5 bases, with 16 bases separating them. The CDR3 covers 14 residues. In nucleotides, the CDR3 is TGTGCCAGCAGCCCCTCCTCGGGAGCCGACGAGCAGTACTTC. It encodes CASSPSSGADEQYF.

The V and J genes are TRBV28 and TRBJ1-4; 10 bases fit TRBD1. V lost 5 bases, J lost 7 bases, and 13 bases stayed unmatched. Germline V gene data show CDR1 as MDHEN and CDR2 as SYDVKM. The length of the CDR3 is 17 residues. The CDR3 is CASSPPTETGGFEKLFF. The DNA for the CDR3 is TGTGCCAGCAGTCCCCCCACAGAGACAGGGGGCTTTGAAAAACTGTTTTTT.

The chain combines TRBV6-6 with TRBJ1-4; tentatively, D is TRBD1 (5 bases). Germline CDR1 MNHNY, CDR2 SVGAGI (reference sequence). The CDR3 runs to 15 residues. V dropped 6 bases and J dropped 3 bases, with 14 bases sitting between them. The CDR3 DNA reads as TGTGCCAGCAGCTACGGGGCTGGGGCTAATGAAAAACTGTTTTTT. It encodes CASSYGAGANEKLFF.

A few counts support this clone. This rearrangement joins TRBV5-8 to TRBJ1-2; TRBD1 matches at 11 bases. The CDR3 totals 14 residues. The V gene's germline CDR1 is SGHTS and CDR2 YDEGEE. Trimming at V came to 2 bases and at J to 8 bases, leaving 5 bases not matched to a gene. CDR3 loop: CASSFGQGAGGYTF. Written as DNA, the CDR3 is TGTGCCAGCAGCTTCGGACAGGGGGCAGGGGGCTACACCTTC.

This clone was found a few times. The CDR3 loop reads CASSPGGHSYNEQFF. In DNA, the CDR3 is TGTGCCAGCAGCCCAGGGGGTCACTCCTACAATGAGCAGTTCTTC. The V and J genes are TRBV7-9 and TRBJ2-1; 7 bases are a match to TRBD1. Looked up from germline, CDR1 is SEHNR and CDR2 is FQNEAQ (reference sequence). This CDR3 spans 15 amino acids. The junction had 4 bases not matched to a gene; V was cut back by 5 bases and J by 0 bases. Full variable domain (missing parts from reference TRBV7-9 and TRBJ2-1): DTGVSQNPRHKITKRGQNVTFRCDPISEHNRLYWYRQTLGQGPEFLTYFQNEAQLEKSRLLSDRFSAERPKGSFSTLEIQRTEQGDSAMYLCASSPGGHSYNEQFFGPGTRLTVL.

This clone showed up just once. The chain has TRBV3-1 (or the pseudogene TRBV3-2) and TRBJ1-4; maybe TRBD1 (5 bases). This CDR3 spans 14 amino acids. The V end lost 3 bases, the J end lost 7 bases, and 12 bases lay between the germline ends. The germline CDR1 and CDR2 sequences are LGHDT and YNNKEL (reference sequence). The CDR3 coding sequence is TGTGCCAGCAGCCACCGGACAAGGCCTGAAAAACTGTTTTTT. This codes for CASSHRTRPEKLFF.

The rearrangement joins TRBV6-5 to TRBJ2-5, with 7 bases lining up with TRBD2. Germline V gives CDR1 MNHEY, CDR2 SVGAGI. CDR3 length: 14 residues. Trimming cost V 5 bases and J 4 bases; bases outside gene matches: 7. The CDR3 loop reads CASSPRTRIETQYF. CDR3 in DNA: TGTGCCAGCAGTCCCAGGACTAGGATAGAGACCCAGTACTTC.

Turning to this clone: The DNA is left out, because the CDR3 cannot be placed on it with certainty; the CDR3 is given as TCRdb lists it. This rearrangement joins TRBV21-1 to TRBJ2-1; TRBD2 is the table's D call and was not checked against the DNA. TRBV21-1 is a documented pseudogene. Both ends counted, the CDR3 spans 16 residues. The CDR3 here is CASSKVATGTSIEQFF.

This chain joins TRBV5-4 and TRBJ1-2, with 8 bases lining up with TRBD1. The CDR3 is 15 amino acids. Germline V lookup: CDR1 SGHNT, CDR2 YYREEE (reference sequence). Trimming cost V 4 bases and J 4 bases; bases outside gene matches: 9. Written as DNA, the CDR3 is TGTGCCAGCAGCGCAAACCAGGGGGCCCTCTATGGCTACACCTTC. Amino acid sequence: CASSANQGALYGYTF.

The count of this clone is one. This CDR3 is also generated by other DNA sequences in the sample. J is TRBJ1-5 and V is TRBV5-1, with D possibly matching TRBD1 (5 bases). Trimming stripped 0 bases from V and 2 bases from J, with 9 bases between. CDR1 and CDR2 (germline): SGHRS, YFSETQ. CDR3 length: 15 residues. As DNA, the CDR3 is TGCGCCAGCAGCTTGGACGGACAAGGCAATCAGCCCCAGCATTTT. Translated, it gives CASSLDGQGNQPQHF.

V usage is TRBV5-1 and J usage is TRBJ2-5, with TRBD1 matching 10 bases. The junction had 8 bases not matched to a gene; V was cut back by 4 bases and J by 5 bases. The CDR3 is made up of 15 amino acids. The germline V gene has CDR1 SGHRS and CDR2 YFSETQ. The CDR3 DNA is TGCGCCAGCAGCGTGCCGGGACAGGGGCCGGAGACCCAGTACTTC. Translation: CASSVPGQGPETQYF.

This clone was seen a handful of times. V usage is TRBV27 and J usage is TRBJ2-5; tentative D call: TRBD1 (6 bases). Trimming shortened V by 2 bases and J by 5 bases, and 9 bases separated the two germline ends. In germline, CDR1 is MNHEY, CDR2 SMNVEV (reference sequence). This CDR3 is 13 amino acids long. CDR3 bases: TGTGCCAGCAGTTTAATCCAGGGGGAGACCCAGTACTTC. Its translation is CASSLIQGETQYF.

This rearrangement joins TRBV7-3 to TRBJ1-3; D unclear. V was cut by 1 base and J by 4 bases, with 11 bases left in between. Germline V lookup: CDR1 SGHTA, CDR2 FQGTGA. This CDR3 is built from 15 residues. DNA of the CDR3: TGTGCCAGCAGCTTAATTGGAGGGAGCGGAAACACCATATATTTT. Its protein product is CASSLIGGSGNTIYF.

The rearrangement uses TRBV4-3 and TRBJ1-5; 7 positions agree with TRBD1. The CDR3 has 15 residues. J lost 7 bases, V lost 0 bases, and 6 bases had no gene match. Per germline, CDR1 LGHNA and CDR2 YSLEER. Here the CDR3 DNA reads TGCGCCAGCAGCCAAGATGTGGCAGGGGGACAGCCCCAGCATTTT. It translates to CASSQDVAGGQPQHF.

CDR3 amino acids: CASSSGQSSGANVLTF. The CDR3 coding sequence is TGTGCCAGCAGCTCGGGACAGAGCTCTGGGGCCAACGTCCTGACTTTC. V usage is TRBV9 and J usage is TRBJ2-6, with 7 nucleotides matching TRBD1. Germline V gene sequence: CDR1 SGDLS, CDR2 YYNGEE. This CDR3 region has 16 residues. Trimming removed 4 bases from V and 0 bases from J; junction bases left unmatched: 4.

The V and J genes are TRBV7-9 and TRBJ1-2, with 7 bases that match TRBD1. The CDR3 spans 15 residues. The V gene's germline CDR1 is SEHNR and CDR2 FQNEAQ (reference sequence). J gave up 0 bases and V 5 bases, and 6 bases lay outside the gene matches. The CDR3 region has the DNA TGTGCCAGCAGCCGCGACAGGGCTACTAACTATGGCTACACCTTC. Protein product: CASSRDRATNYGYTF.

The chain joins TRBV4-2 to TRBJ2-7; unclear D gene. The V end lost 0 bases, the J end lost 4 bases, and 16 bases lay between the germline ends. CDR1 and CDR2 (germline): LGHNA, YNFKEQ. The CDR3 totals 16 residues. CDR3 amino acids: CASSQEGAGRPYEQYF. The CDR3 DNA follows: TGTGCCAGCAGCCAAGAAGGCGCAGGCCGCCCGTACGAGCAGTACTTC.

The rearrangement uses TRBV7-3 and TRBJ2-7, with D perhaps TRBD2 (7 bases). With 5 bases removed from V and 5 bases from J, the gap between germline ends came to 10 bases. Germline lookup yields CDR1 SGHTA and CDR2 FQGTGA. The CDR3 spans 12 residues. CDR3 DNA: TGTGCCAGCAGCCCGGGGGGCGACGAGCAGTACTTC. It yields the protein CASSPGGDEQYF. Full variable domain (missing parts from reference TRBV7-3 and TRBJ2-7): GAGVSQTPSNKVTEKGKYVELRCDPISGHTALYWYRQSLGQGPEFLIYFQGTGAADDSGLPNDRFFAVRPEGSVSTLKIQRTERGDSAVYLCASSPGGDEQYFGPGTRLTVT.

The CDR3 DNA sequence: TGTGCCAGCAGTCCTTGGGAGGTGGAGGCGGATCAGCCCCAGCATTTT. Encoded protein: CASSPWEVEADQPQHF. J is TRBJ1-5 and V is TRBV27; D is unclear. Germline lookup yields CDR1 MNHEY and CDR2 SMNVEV (reference sequence). The CDR3 is 16 amino acids. V was shortened by 5 bases and J by 5 bases, with 19 bases between the two germline ends.

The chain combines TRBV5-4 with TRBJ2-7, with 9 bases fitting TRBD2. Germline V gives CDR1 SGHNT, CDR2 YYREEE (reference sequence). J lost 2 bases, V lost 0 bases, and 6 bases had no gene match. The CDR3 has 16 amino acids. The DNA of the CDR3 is TGTGCCAGCAGCTTGGCCGTTGGACTAGCGCCCTACGAGCAGTACTTC. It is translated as CASSLAVGLAPYEQYF.

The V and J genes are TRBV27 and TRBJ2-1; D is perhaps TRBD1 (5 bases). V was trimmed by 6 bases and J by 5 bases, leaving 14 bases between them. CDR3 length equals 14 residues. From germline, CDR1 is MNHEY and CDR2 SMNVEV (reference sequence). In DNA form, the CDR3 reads TGTGCCAGCAGAACGGCCAGGGTTGACAATGAGCAGTTCTTC. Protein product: CASRTARVDNEQFF.

The CDR3 loop is CASSLASTNTGELFF. CDR3 sequence (DNA): TGCGCCAGCAGCTTGGCCAGTACGAACACCGGGGAGCTGTTTTTT. The chain carries TRBV5-1 and TRBJ2-2; D is unclear. Trimming removed 0 bases at V and 0 bases at J, with 6 bases between. This CDR3 has 15 amino acids. In germline, CDR1 is SGHRS, CDR2 YFSETQ.

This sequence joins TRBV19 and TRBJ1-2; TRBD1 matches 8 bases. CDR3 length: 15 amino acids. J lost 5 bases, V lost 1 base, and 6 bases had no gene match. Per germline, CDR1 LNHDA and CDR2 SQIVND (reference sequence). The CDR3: CASSIGAGGAYGYTF. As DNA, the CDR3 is TGTGCCAGTAGTATAGGTGCAGGGGGCGCATATGGCTACACCTTC.

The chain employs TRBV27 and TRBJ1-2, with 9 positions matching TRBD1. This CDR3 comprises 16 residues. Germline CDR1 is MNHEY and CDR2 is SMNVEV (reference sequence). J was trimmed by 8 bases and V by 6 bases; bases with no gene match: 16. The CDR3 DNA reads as TGTGCCAGCAGGGATACCGGGACAGGGCGTTGGGGAGGCTACACCTTC. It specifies CASRDTGTGRWGGYTF.

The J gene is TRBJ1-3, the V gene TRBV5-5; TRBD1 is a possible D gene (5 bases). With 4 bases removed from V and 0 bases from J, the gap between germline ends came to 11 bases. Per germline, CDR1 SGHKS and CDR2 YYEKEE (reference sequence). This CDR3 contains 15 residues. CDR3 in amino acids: CASSRDFNSGNTIYF. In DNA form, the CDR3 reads TGTGCCAGCAGCCGGGACTTCAACTCTGGAAACACCATATATTTT.

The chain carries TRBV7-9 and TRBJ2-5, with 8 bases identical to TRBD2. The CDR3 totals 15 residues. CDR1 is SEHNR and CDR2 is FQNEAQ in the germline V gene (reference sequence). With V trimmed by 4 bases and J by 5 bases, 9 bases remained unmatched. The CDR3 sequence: CASSSIRRGAETQYF. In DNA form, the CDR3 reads TGTGCCAGCAGCTCCATTCGGCGGGGGGCGGAGACCCAGTACTTC.

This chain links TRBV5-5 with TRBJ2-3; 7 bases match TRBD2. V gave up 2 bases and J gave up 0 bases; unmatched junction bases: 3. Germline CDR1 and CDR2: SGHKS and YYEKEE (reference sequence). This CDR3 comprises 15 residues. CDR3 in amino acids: CASSLPGGSTDTQYF. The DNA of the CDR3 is TGTGCCAGCAGCTTACCGGGGGGAAGCACAGATACGCAGTATTTT.

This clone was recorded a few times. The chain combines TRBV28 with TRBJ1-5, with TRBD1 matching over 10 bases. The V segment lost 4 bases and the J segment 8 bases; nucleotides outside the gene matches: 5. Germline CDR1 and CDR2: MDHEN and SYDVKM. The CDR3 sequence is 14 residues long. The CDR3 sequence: CASSSGQGVEPQHF. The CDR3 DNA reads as TGTGCCAGCAGTTCCGGACAGGGGGTCGAGCCCCAGCATTTT.

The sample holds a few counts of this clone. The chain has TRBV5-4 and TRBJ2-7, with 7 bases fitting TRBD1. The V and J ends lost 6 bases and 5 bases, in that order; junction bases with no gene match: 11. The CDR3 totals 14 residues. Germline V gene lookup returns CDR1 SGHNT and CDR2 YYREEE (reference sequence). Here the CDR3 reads CASTSLGGPDEQYF. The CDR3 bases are TGTGCCAGCACCTCTCTAGGGGGCCCCGACGAGCAGTACTTC.